A selection of T cell receptor beta chains follows, all from one sample in a study of spatial heterogeneity in lung cancer. TCRdb reprocessed the 5' RACE reads via MiXCR and lists one record per CDR3 protein. The table shows some 110,000 distinct CDR3 sequences, with less than 15% occurring only once. The source was PBMCs, collected at follow-up. Receptors originate from a male donor with early-stage non-small cell lung cancer. Both conserved end residues are part of each CDR3.

CDR3 length	V gene	J gene	CDR3 protein
15	TRBV11-2	TRBJ1-4	CASTELGTANEKLFF
14	TRBV7-8	TRBJ2-3	CASSSPQYSDTQYF
14	TRBV6-5	TRBJ1-1	CASSRTGRDTEAFF
19	TRBV7-2	TRBJ2-6	CASSLARTGTHSGANVLTF
13	TRBV5-4	TRBJ1-5	CASSSGNRQPQHF
15	TRBV9	TRBJ1-1	CASSVSAAMNTEAFF
14	TRBV9	TRBJ2-3	CASSPPPWRDTQYF
17	TRBV7-2	TRBJ2-3	CASSLALGTSVTDTQYF
17	TRBV6-1	TRBJ1-6	CASSEALVGRGDSPLHF
15	TRBV29-1	TRBJ2-1	CSVEGIRTILDEQFF
14	TRBV7-2	TRBJ2-2	CASSWGLNTGELFF
12	TRBV5-4	TRBJ1-4	CASRDPGGKLFF
14	TRBV5-1	TRBJ1-4	CASSQGQINEKLFF
15	TRBV6-2/TRBV6-3	TRBJ1-2	CASSGRNRGGYGYTF
12	TRBV4-2	TRBJ1-3	CASSPGGNTIYF
17	TRBV18	TRBJ2-1	CASSPPYSGVAYNEQFF
15	TRBV5-1	TRBJ2-1	CASSLEDGPYNEQFF
14	TRBV5-1	TRBJ1-4	CASSSTGGSEKLFF
16	TRBV5-1	TRBJ2-7	CASSLPLMTGVDEQYF
15	TRBV3-1	TRBJ2-7	CASSQGGTGPDEQYF
11	TRBV27	TRBJ2-4	CASSFGGIQYF
15	TRBV7-2	TRBJ1-2	CASSQIGQGVGGYTF
15	TRBV2	TRBJ1-5	CASGLKAGSNQPQHF
14	TRBV7-8	TRBJ2-7	CASSVRQGSYEQYF
17	TRBV27	TRBJ2-7	CASTSILAGRGRAEQYF
15	TRBV18	TRBJ1-4	CASSQRQGFNEKLFF
14	TRBV10-3	TRBJ2-5	CAIKAGGLQETQYF
16	TRBV6-2/TRBV6-3	TRBJ1-6	CASSTSRGLGNSPLHF
13	TRBV7-9	TRBJ1-5	CASSLGGAQPQHF
13	TRBV12-3/TRBV12-4	TRBJ1-1	CASTLGANTEAFF
15	TRBV7-2	TRBJ1-6	CASSLGGQGNSPLHF
14	TRBV3-1	TRBJ1-1	CASSQRVTRGEAFF
14	TRBV29-1	TRBJ2-3	CSVEGQGLADTQYF
17	TRBV7-8	TRBJ1-5	CASSPNRMGSGPQPQHF
13	TRBV11-2	TRBJ1-1	CASRPTANTEAFF
15	TRBV7-2	TRBJ1-1	CASSLDRGLSTEAFF
14	TRBV12-3/TRBV12-4	TRBJ2-1	CASSPGPFYNEQFF
13	TRBV10-3	TRBJ2-7	CAISGGQGKEQYF
15	TRBV5-1	TRBJ1-1	CASSPTGDADREAFF
13	TRBV7-7	TRBJ2-3	CASSLDSTGTQYF
13	TRBV7-2	TRBJ1-2	CASSLRDNYGYTF
16	TRBV7-2	TRBJ2-1	CASSLRAGGRYNEQFF
15	TRBV5-1	TRBJ2-7	CASSLAGQGFYEQYF
14	TRBV25-1	TRBJ2-2	CASSESRNTGELFF
16	TRBV7-8	TRBJ1-5	CASSPENGQIPGAQHF